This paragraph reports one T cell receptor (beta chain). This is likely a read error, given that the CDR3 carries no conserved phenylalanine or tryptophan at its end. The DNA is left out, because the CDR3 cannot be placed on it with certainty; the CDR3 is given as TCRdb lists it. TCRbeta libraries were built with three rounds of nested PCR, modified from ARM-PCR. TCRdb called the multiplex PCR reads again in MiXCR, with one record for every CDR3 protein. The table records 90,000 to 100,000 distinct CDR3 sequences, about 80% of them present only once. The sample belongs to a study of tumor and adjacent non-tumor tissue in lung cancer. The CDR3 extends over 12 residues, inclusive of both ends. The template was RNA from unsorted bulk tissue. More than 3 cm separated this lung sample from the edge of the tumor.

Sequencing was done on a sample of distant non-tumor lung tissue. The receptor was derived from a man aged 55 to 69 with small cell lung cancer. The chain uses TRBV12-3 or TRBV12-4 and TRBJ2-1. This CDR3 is CASSRSGNEQLL.